This T cell receptor (beta chain) was sequenced for a study of T cell changes during pregnancy in multiple sclerosis. This CDR3 has 13 amino acids. CDR1 and CDR2 from the germline V gene are LGHNA and YSLEER. V lost 3 bases, J lost 5 bases, and 10 bases lay in between. TCRdb's copy holds only in-frame clones and misses some; the assay was immunoSEQ multiplex PCR. The repertoire includes 60,000 to 65,000 clones, approximately 92% of them detected once, and roughly 1.4% sits in the top ten. The sequence came from a female donor with multiple sclerosis, enrolled in a pregnancy study. The J gene is TRBJ2-5, the V gene TRBV4-3, with D unclear. This specimen consisted of peripheral blood, obtained in the second trimester of pregnancy. CDR3 sequence reads: CASSQALLETQYF. Here the CDR3 DNA reads TGCGCCAGCAGCCAGGCCCTTCTGGAGACCCAGTACTTC.